The rows below give T cell receptor beta chains drawn from one sample of a study of blood T cell repertoires in COVID-19. Some clones are missing from TCRdb's copy, which holds only in-frame ones; the method was immunoSEQ multiplex PCR. In the table there are fewer than 250,000 clones, approximately 87% of which are singletons. Sequenced input: peripheral blood. These receptors all stem from a woman aged 45 to 65 with acute or convalescent COVID-19. CDR3s include the opening cysteine and the closing phenylalanine or tryptophan. D genes are given only for firm matches. Clone size, where shown, is once, few, many, or a class for clones that have expanded.

J | size | D | V | DNA | CDR3
TRBJ1-2 | . | . | TRBV19 | TGTGCCAGTAGTACGACAGGCTCAGCTAACTATGGCTACACCTTC | CASSTTGSANYGYTF
TRBJ2-7 | . | . | TRBV5-1 | TGCGCCAGCAGCCCTCCGGGGCGGGAAGGGATTTACGAGCAGTACTTC | CASSPPGREGIYEQYF
TRBJ2-5 | . | TRBD1 | TRBV9 | TGTGCCAGCAGCCCAGGAACAGGGGGCAGGGAGACCCAGTACTTC | CASSPGTGGRETQYF
TRBJ1-2 | . | TRBD1 | TRBV4-3 | TGCGCCAGCAGCCTCGAAAGGGAGACAGGGCATGGCTACACCTTC | CASSLERETGHGYTF
TRBJ1-1 | . | . | TRBV13 | TGTGCCAGCAGCTTAGCTAGGGGACTACGGGACACTGAAGCTTTCTTT | CASSLARGLRDTEAFF
TRBJ1-1 | . | . | TRBV5-6 | TGTGCCAGCAGCTTGAGTGGGGGGGCAAGGACTGAAGCTTTCTTT | CASSLSGGARTEAFF
TRBJ1-2 | . | . | TRBV7-9 | TGTGCCAGCAGCTTAGATCGGGGGGCGGCTAAGGGCTACACCTTC | CASSLDRGAAKGYTF
TRBJ1-2 | . | . | TRBV3-1/TRBV3-2 | TGTGCCAGCAGCCTGGGACTTAACTATGGCTACACCTTC | CASSLGLNYGYTF
TRBJ2-1 | . | TRBD2 | TRBV4-3 | TGCGCCAGCAGCCAAGATCCGGTGGGCGGGGGGACAAATGAGCAGTTCTTC | CASSQDPVGGGTNEQFF
TRBJ2-1 | once | . | TRBV9 | TGTGCCAGCAGAAGAACGCGAGGCACTTGCAATGAGCAGTTCTTC | CASRRTRGTCNEQFF
TRBJ2-3 | . | TRBD1 | TRBV19 | TGTGCCAGCCGGGACAGCCAGACAGATACGCAGTATTTT | CASRDSQTDTQYF
TRBJ2-7 | . | TRBD1 | TRBV9 | TGTGCCAGCAGCTCCGGACAGGCCCTCTACGAGCAGTACTTC | CASSSGQALYEQYF
TRBJ2-1 | . | . | TRBV6-2/TRBV6-3 | TGTGCCAGCAGTTCTAACTTCCAGGGGCTGCCCTACAATGAGCAGTTCTTC | CASSSNFQGLPYNEQFF
TRBJ2-7 | . | . | TRBV19 | TGTGCCAGTAGTGGCCTAGCGAGCCCTGGCGAGCAGTACTTC | CASSGLASPGEQYF
TRBJ2-5 | . | . | TRBV3-1/TRBV3-2 | TGTGCCAGCAGCCCCGTGAGGGAGGTCGGTAGTGCCCAGTACTTC | CASSPVREVGSAQYF
TRBJ1-1 | . | . | TRBV7-3 | TGTGCCAGCAGCTTAGTAGGGGACACTGAAGCTTTCTTT | CASSLVGDTEAFF
TRBJ2-6 | . | . | TRBV5-1 | TGCGCCTCCAGGGGGGTCTCTGGGGCCAACGTCCTGACTTTC | CASRGVSGANVLTF
TRBJ2-1 | . | . | TRBV5-6 | TGTGCCAGCAGCTTGGGAGCTAGCCCGGAGCTGTTCTTC | CASSLGASPELFF
TRBJ2-7 | . | TRBD1 | TRBV28 | TGTGCCAGCAGTCCCGGGACAGGGGGCTGGGATGAGCAGTACTTC | CASSPGTGGWDEQYF
TRBJ2-2 | . | . | TRBV4-1 | TGCGCCAGCAGCCAACGGGCCACAGGGCTAGCCGGGGAGCTGTTTTTT | CASSQRATGLAGELFF
TRBJ1-4 | . | TRBD1 | TRBV30 | TGTGCCTGGAGCCGAGGGACAGGGGCTGCGGGTGAAAAACTGTTTTTT | CAWSRGTGAAGEKLFF
TRBJ2-2 | . | . | TRBV3-1/TRBV3-2 | TGTGCCAGCACCCCAGGGTTTACCGGGGAGCTGTTTTTT | CASTPGFTGELFF
TRBJ1-1 | . | . | TRBV6-5 | TGTGCCAGCCAGGGGATGGAGAGAACTGAAGCTTTCTTT | CASQGMERTEAFF
TRBJ2-3 | . | TRBD1 | TRBV11-1 | TGTGCCAGCAGCTCGGACAGGGTGGATACGCAGTATTTT | CASSSDRVDTQYF
TRBJ2-7 | . | . | TRBV3-1/TRBV3-2 | TGTGCCAGCAGCCAAGGGACAGTAAGTGGCGAGCAGTACTTC | CASSQGTVSGEQYF
TRBJ2-5 | once | TRBD1 | TRBV7-2 | TGTGCCAGCAGCCCCCGGGACAGTCCATGGGAGACCCAGTACTTC | CASSPRDSPWETQYF
TRBJ2-1 | . | TRBD2 | TRBV5-4 | TGTGCCAGCAGCCCCGGGACTAGCGGAGCAAGGGAGCAGTTCTTC | CASSPGTSGAREQFF
TRBJ2-1 | medium-sized | TRBD2 | TRBV4-1 | TGCGCCAGCGGAACTTTAGCGGGGGGGCCTGATGAGCAGTTCTTC | CASGTLAGGPDEQFF
TRBJ1-2 | . | TRBD1 | TRBV15 | TGTGCCACCAGCAGGGGACAGGGTGGAGGCTACACCTTC | CATSRGQGGGYTF
TRBJ1-4 | . | . | TRBV9 | TGTGCCAGCAGCGCCGGGATGGAGAAACTGTTTTTT | CASSAGMEKLFF
TRBJ1-2 | . | . | TRBV5-1 | TGCGCCAGCAGCTTAGACAGTAACTATGGCTACACCTTC | CASSLDSNYGYTF
TRBJ2-3 | . | . | TRBV3-1/TRBV3-2 | TGTGCCAGCAGCCAACTGGCTGTCCCATATACGCAGTATTTT | CASSQLAVPYTQYF
TRBJ1-4 | once | . | TRBV6-5 | TGTGCCAGCAGTAACCCCGGGGTATCTAATGAAAAACTGTTTTTT | CASSNPGVSNEKLFF
TRBJ1-5 | few | . | TRBV19 | TGTGCCAGTAGTATGGAGGACAGTCGGAATCAGCCCCAGCATTTT | CASSMEDSRNQPQHF
TRBJ2-7 | . | TRBD1 | TRBV3-1/TRBV3-2 | TGTGCCAGCAGCGAAGGGACAGGGGACGGCGAGCAGTACTTC | CASSEGTGDGEQYF
TRBJ2-7 | . | TRBD1 | TRBV30 | TGTGCCTGGAGCCGTCCCGGGACAGGGACTCCCTACGAGCAGTACTTC | CAWSRPGTGTPYEQYF
TRBJ2-3 | . | . | TRBV4-3 | TGCGCCAGCAGCCAAGAACAGATGGGAGCCAGCACAGATACGCAGTATTTT | CASSQEQMGASTDTQYF
TRBJ2-7 | once | TRBD1 | TRBV12-3/TRBV12-4 | TGTGCCAGCCGGACAGGGCTTAACGAGCAGTACTTC | CASRTGLNEQYF
TRBJ2-2 | . | . | TRBV19 | TGTGCCAGTAGGGGGGGATTCGACACCGGGGAGCTGTTTTTT | CASRGGFDTGELFF